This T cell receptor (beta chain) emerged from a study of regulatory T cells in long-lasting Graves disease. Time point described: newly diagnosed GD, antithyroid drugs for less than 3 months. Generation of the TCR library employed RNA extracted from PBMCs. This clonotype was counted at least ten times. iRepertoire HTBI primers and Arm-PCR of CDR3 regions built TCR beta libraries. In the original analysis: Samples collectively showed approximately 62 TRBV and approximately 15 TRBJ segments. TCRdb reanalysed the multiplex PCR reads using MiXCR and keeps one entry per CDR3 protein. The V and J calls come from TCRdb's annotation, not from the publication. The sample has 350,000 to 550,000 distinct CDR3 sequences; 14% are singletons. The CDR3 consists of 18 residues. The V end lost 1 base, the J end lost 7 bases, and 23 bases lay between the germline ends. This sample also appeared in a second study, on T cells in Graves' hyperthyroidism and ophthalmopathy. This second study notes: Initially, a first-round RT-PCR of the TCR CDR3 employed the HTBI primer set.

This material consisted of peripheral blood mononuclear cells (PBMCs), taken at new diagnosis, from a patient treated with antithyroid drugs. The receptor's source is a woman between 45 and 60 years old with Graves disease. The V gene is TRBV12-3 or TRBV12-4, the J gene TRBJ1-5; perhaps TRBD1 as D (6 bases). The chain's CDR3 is CASSLDLGHRRSSQPQHF. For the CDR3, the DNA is TGTGCCAGCAGTTTAGATTTGGGACACCGGAGATCGTCGCAGCCCCAGCATTTT.